Listed here are 20 T cell receptor beta chains from one sample, sequenced in a study of PD-1 blockade in classical Hodgkin lymphoma. Autologous stem cell transplantation was followed by relapse in every patient, and brentuximab vedotin exposure varied. The assay was immunoSEQ multiplex PCR, and TCRdb's table has in-frame clones only and misses some. The sample includes 80,000 to 100,000 clones, roughly 92% of them seen just once. The source was peripheral blood mononuclear cells (PBMCs), collected at baseline. Source of these receptors: a human donor with classical Hodgkin lymphoma.

The chain links TRBV7-9 to TRBJ1-2, with D possibly TRBD1 on 5 matching bases. Trimming removed 1 base from V and 4 bases from J, with 10 bases in between. This CDR3 has 14 residues. Germline CDR1 SEHNR, CDR2 FQNEAQ (reference sequence). Here the CDR3 DNA reads TGTGCCAGCAGCTTAGGGGGGTGGCCCTATGGCTACACCTTC. It codes for CASSLGGWPYGYTF.

The J gene is TRBJ1-5, the V gene TRBV5-1, with D possibly being TRBD1 (5 bases). The germline V gene has CDR1 SGHRS and CDR2 YFSETQ. V lost 0 bases, J lost 5 bases, and 9 bases lay in between. The CDR3 length is 14 residues. The CDR3 DNA reads as TGCGCCAGCAGCTTGGGGTGGGGGGATCAGCCCCAGCATTTT. This translates into CASSLGWGDQPQHF.

This clone was counted only a few times. This chain links TRBV30 with TRBJ1-1, with D uncertain. Trimming took 1 base from V and 8 from J, leaving 11 bases between them. Germline CDR1 and CDR2: GTSNPN and SVGIG (reference sequence). The CDR3 extends over 12 amino acids. Here the CDR3 DNA reads TGTGCCTGGAGTGGATGGGCTGACGAAGCTTTCTTT. Its protein product is CAWSGWADEAFF. Based on the CDR3 plus reference TRBV30 and TRBJ1-1, the full variable domain is SQTIHQWPATLVQPVGSPLSLECTVEGTSNPNLYWYRQAAGRGLQLLFYSVGIGQISSEVPQNLSASRPQDRQFILSSKKLLLSDSGFYLCAWSGWADEAFFGQGTRLTVV.

This sequence joins TRBV5-1 and TRBJ1-1; D unclear. This CDR3 has 14 amino acids. The germline V and J ends were trimmed by 5 bases and 1 base, with 12 bases remaining between them. Per the germline V gene, CDR1 is SGHRS and CDR2 is YFSETQ. CDR3 in DNA: TGCGCCAGCAGTCTAGCGGGATCGAACACTGAAGCTTTCTTT. This codes for CASSLAGSNTEAFF.

V and J are TRBV10-3 and TRBJ2-7; TRBD2 might be the D (8 bases). Germline values: CDR1 ENHRY, CDR2 SYGVKD. Trimming left V 8 bases short and J 2 bases short, with 16 bases between. The CDR3 spans 14 residues. This chain's CDR3 is CAISDGRGPYEQYF. CDR3 nucleotide sequence: TGTGCCATCTCCGACGGGAGGGGGCCCTACGAGCAGTACTTC.

The rearrangement links TRBV5-1 to TRBJ1-4, with D unclear. Germline V gives CDR1 SGHRS, CDR2 YFSETQ. CDR3 length equals 15 residues. V gave up 3 bases and J gave up 0 bases, with 9 bases separating them. This CDR3 is CASSSDGATNEKLFF. Here the CDR3 DNA reads TGCGCCAGCAGCTCGGACGGTGCAACTAATGAAAAACTGTTTTTT.

V gene TRBV5-8 combines with J gene TRBJ1-5; 8 bases line up with TRBD1. V was clipped by 3 bases and J by 5 bases; unmatched bases: 7. CDR1 is SGHTS and CDR2 is YDEGEE in the germline V gene. The CDR3 sequence is 15 residues long. The CDR3 protein is CASSSFDRGDQPQHF. In DNA form, the CDR3 reads TGTGCCAGCAGCTCCTTTGACAGGGGCGATCAGCCCCAGCATTTT.

The CDR3 DNA reads as TGCGCCAGCAGCCAACCCCAGATGGTTCCGGATGGCTACACCTTC. Protein: CASSQPQMVPDGYTF. V and J are TRBV4-1 and TRBJ1-2; D not resolved. This CDR3 has 15 residues. The germline V and J ends were trimmed by 2 bases and 6 bases, with 16 bases remaining between them. CDR1 MGHRA and CDR2 YSYEKL come from the germline V gene.

The rearrangement joins TRBV29-1 to TRBJ2-5; 14 nucleotides align to TRBD2. The V segment lost 6 bases and the J segment 1 base; nucleotides outside the gene matches: 10. CDR3 size: 17 residues. From germline, CDR1 is SQVTM and CDR2 ANQGSEA. The CDR3 coding sequence is TGCAGCGTCACCGGACTAGCGGGAGGAGGGTTCCAAGAGACCCAGTACTTC. Translated: CSVTGLAGGGFQETQYF. The whole variable domain, remainder taken from reference TRBV29-1 and TRBJ2-5, is SAVISQKPSRDICQRGTSLTIQCQVDSQVTMMFWYRQQPGQSLTLIATANQGSEATYESGFVIDKFPISRPNLTFSTLTVSNMSPEDSSIYLCSVTGLAGGGFQETQYFGPGTRLLVL.

The V and J genes are TRBV5-1 and TRBJ2-7, with 9 positions matching TRBD1. Germline loops: CDR1 SGHRS, CDR2 YFSETQ. The junction had 9 bases not matched to a gene; V was cut back by 7 bases and J by 4 bases. This CDR3 has 14 residues. CDR3 sequence: CASSLRGQGYEQYF. CDR3 nucleotide sequence: TGCGCCAGCTCCCTCCGGGGACAGGGTTACGAGCAGTACTTC.

This chain links TRBV9 with TRBJ2-1, with D uncertain. CDR1 is SGDLS and CDR2 is YYNGEE in the germline V gene. The CDR3 contains 15 residues. V lost 0 bases to trimming and J lost 0 bases, with 7 bases between them. CDR3 in amino acids: CASSVAVSSYNEQFF. The CDR3 nucleotides are TGTGCCAGCAGCGTAGCTGTGAGCTCCTACAATGAGCAGTTCTTC.

V and J are TRBV5-1 and TRBJ1-4, with D tentatively TRBD1 (5 bases). The CDR3 runs to 15 residues. The V gene lost 4 bases and the J gene lost 8 bases, with 18 bases spanning the gap. The germline gives CDR1 SGHRS, CDR2 YFSETQ. CDR3 protein: CASSVGAGLEEKLFF. The CDR3 DNA follows: TGCGCCAGCAGCGTTGGTGCAGGGTTAGAAGAAAAACTGTTTTTT.

This chain links TRBV6-5 with TRBJ2-2; D may correspond to TRBD1 or TRBD2 (5 bases each). V lost 0 bases, J lost 8 bases, and 13 bases lay in between. The CDR3 contains 15 residues. Germline loops: CDR1 MNHEY, CDR2 SVGAGI. Here the CDR3 reads CASSYSRGPVGELFF. DNA for the CDR3: TGTGCCAGCAGTTACTCGAGGGGCCCTGTGGGGGAGCTGTTTTTT.

The CDR3 DNA sequence: TGTGCCAGCAAGGGACTAGCGGGAGGGTACACCGGGGAGCTGTTTTTT. This sequence encodes CASKGLAGGYTGELFF. The chain employs TRBV2 and TRBJ2-2; 16 bases align to TRBD2. CDR3 size: 16 residues. Germline loops: CDR1 SNHLY, CDR2 FYNNEI. J lost 3 bases, V lost 7 bases, and 2 bases had no gene match.

This clone was observed a single time. Within the sample, other DNA sequences also encode this same CDR3. The V gene is TRBV6-5, the J gene TRBJ1-5; 7 bases are a match to TRBD1. J lost 0 bases, V lost 6 bases, and 5 bases had no gene match. CDR3 length equals 15 residues. The germline gives CDR1 MNHEY, CDR2 SVGAGI. CDR3 loop: CASSPGTVSNQPQHF. The CDR3 nucleotides are TGTGCCAGCAGCCCCGGGACAGTTAGCAATCAGCCCCAGCATTTT.

The genes are TRBV2 and TRBJ2-1; 13 nucleotides match TRBD2. CDR1 SNHLY and CDR2 FYNNEI come from the germline V gene. CDR3 length: 16 residues. V lost 8 bases and J lost 3; bases outside the gene matches: 7. The CDR3 DNA follows: TGTGCCAGCCACCGGACTAGCGGGAGCCACTACAATGAGCAGTTCTTC. It codes for CASHRTSGSHYNEQFF.

A word on this clone: The same CDR3 is also encoded by other DNA sequences in this sample. V is TRBV18 and J is TRBJ1-1; D unresolved. CDR3 length: 13 residues. Germline loops: CDR1 KGHSH, CDR2 LQKENI. The V end lost 1 base, the J end lost 1 base, and 4 bases lay between the germline ends. The CDR3 DNA sequence: TGTGCCAGCTCACCACGCGGGAACACTGAAGCTTTCTTT. Translated: CASSPRGNTEAFF.

CDR3 amino acids: CASSPRDRSVGTQYF. DNA for the CDR3: TGTGCCAGCAGCCCCCGGGACAGGTCGGTAGGGACGCAGTATTTT. V usage is TRBV9 and J usage is TRBJ2-3; 8 nucleotides align to TRBD1. The germline V gene has CDR1 SGDLS and CDR2 YYNGEE. V shed 4 bases, J shed 9 bases, and the junction held 13 bases outside the gene matches. This CDR3 is built from 15 residues.

V usage is TRBV18 and J usage is TRBJ1-5; the match to TRBD1 covers 8 bases. Looked up from germline, CDR1 is KGHSH and CDR2 is LQKENI. V was pared by 3 bases and J by 6 bases, with 13 bases of the junction left unmatched. The CDR3 is made up of 17 amino acids. This chain's CDR3 is CASSPPTLDRGVQPQHF. CDR3 nucleotide sequence: TGTGCCAGCTCACCCCCTACTCTTGACAGGGGAGTTCAGCCCCAGCATTTT.

This chain links TRBV19 with TRBJ2-7, with a tentative D call TRBD2 (5 bases). In germline, CDR1 is LNHDA, CDR2 SQIVND (reference sequence). V lost 6 bases to trimming and J lost 2 bases, with 14 bases between them. This CDR3 region has 14 residues. CDR3 in DNA: TGTGCCAGTAGCGACTGGAGGAGCACCTACGAGCAGTACTTC. Translating it yields CASSDWRSTYEQYF.